The entry that follows covers one T cell receptor beta chain sequence. Its specificity is not known. V shed 3 bases, J shed 0 bases, and the junction held 5 bases outside the gene matches. This CDR3 spans 16 amino acids. Germline lookup yields CDR1 MNHNS and CDR2 SASEGT. Repertoires were sampled repeatedly during chemoradiotherapy. The entry originates in a study of chemoradiotherapy in HPV16-positive cancers. The study's findings and limits: The functional HPV-specific definition rests on just a couple of HPV16-positive patients.

Libraries were prepared by immunoSEQ multiplex PCR; TCRdb keeps only in-frame clonotypes and omits some of them. The sample has roughly 9,800 clones; around 72% are singletons. The chain has TRBV6-1 and TRBJ1-2, with TRBD1 matching 9 bases. The sequence derives from a human donor with HPV-associated anogenital cancer. The sample was gathered from a patient who underwent chemoradiotherapy. The CDR3 nucleotides are TGTGCCAGCAGTGATAACAGGGGGCCAGCTAACTATGGCTACACCTTC. This sequence encodes CASSDNRGPANYGYTF.